This T cell receptor (beta chain) was recovered during a study of T cells in Graves' hyperthyroidism and ophthalmopathy. There are many counts of this clonotype. V lost 10 bases to trimming and J lost 7 bases, with 14 bases between them. The CDR3 runs 11 residues. Germline V gene sequence: CDR1 MNHEY, CDR2 SMNVEV (reference sequence). Each person with ophthalmopathy scored at least 3 on the Clinical Activity Score, reached NOSPECS grade 4 or higher, and had been ill under 3 months. Based on clinical symptoms, serum thyroxine and TRAb, thyroid ultrasound and orbital computed tomography, diagnoses were reached. Amplification of TCR beta CDR3 regions was performed using RNA transcripts as template. First-round RT-PCR with HTBI primers amplified the TCR CDR3 region. Using its own MiXCR run on the multiplex PCR reads, TCRdb lists one record per CDR3 protein. The data show more than 450,000 distinct CDR3 sequences, just under 20% seen once.

The receptor comes from a man aged 35 to 55 with Graves' ophthalmopathy. Input material: blood. V and J are TRBV27 and TRBJ2-7; either TRBD1 or TRBD2 may supply D (5 bases each). CDR3 bases: TGTGCCACCCAGAGGGGCAGGGAGCAGTACTTC. This sequence encodes CATQRGREQYF.